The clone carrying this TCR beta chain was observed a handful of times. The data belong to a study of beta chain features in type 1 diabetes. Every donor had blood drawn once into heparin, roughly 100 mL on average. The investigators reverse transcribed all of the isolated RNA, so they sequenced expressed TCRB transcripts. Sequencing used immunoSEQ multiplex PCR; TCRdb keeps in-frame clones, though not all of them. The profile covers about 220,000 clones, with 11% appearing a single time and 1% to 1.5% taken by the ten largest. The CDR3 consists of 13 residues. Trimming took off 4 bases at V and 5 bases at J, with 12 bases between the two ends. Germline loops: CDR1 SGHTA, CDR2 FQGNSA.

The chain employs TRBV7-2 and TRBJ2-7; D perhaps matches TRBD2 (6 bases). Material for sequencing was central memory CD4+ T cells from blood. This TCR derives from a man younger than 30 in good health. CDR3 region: CASSSVGGDEQYF. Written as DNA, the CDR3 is TGTGCCAGCAGCTCGGTGGGCGGGGACGAGCAGTACTTC.